The next 29 T cell receptor delta chains were all read from a single sample in a study of gamma-delta chains in newborns, infants, children. TCRdb re-called clones from the reads via CATT. The sample holds more than 6,000 delta-chain clones, around 1.9% seen once. The sample consisted of blood. All receptors derive from a child who was a newborn, infant or young child, either healthy, febrile or measles-vaccinated (not recorded which).

This clone is labeled as medium-sized. A much larger clone sits a single nucleotide away, making a read error possible. This same CDR3 is encoded by further DNA sequences in the sample. This chain connects TRDV2 to TRDJ3; D is possibly TRDD3 (6 bases). Per germline, CDR1 GEAIGNYY and CDR2 EKD. The CDR3 has 18 amino acids. The CDR3 DNA reads TGTGCCTGTGGCACCGTAGGGGATTCGAGCTGGGACACCCGACAGATGTTTTTC. It codes for CACGTVGDSSWDTRQMFF.

This clone was counted only a few times. A much larger clone sits a single nucleotide away, making a read error possible. Additional DNA sequences in this sample encode the identical CDR3. The gene calls are TRDV2 and TRDJ3; tentatively, D is TRDD3 (6 bases). This CDR3 region has 20 residues. Germline V gene sequence: CDR1 GEAIGNYY, CDR2 EKD. CDR3 in amino acids: CACDTAGRGLSSWDTRQMFF. The CDR3 DNA is TGTGCCTGTGACACTGCAGGTCGGGGATTGAGCTCCTGGGACACCCGCCAGATGTTTTTC.

Note on this clone: Other DNA sequences in the sample encode the same CDR3. The J gene is TRDJ2, the V gene TRDV2, with 9 bases that match TRDD3. The germline CDR1 and CDR2 sequences are GEAIGNYY and EKD. The CDR3 consists of 14 residues. The CDR3 DNA sequence: TGTGCTGTGACACGGGGGATACCGGCAGCACAACTCTTCTTT. Translated: CAVTRGIPAAQLFF.

Turning to this clone: TCRdb lists a protein that is different at residue 7 from the translated DNA; the protein given here uses the DNA translation. This sequence joins TRDV2 and TRDJ3; no clear D. The germline V gene has CDR1 GEAIGNYY and CDR2 EKD. This CDR3 comprises 18 residues. V lost 0 bases, J lost 1 base, and 12 bases lay in between. This CDR3 reads CACDTGYQRSWDTRQMFF. The CDR3 nucleotides read TGTGCCTGTGACACCGGTTACCAGAGGTCCTGGGACACCCGACAGATGTTTTTC.

This clone has just a few counts. This may arise from a read error, as a much more abundant clone is one base away. Other DNA sequences in the sample encode the same CDR3. The rearrangement joins TRDV2 to TRDJ2, with 11 bases aligning to TRDD3. The CDR3 length is 17 residues. CDR1 GEAIGNYY and CDR2 EKD come from the germline V gene. As DNA, the CDR3 is TGTGCCTGTGACAGGGTGGGGGATACGACTTTGACCGCACAACTCTTCTTT. Its protein is CACDRVGDTTLTAQLFF.

This clone was picked up a small number of times. A clone one base away is much larger, so this may be a read error. This chain links TRDV3 with TRDJ3; 9 nucleotides agree with TRDD2. Per germline, CDR1 TVYSNPD and CDR2 GDNSRS (reference sequence). This CDR3 region has 19 residues. J gave up 0 bases and V 2 bases, and 11 bases lay outside the gene matches. CDR3 protein: CAFPNPSYSSSWDTRQMFF. Here the CDR3 DNA reads TGTGCCTTTCCGAACCCTTCCTACAGCAGCTCCTGGGACACCCGACAGATGTTTTTC.

Comments on this clone: This DNA's translation and the protein TCRdb lists, from a much larger clone, do not match at residue 6, likely due to a read error; the protein shown is translated from the DNA. This chain uses TRDV2 with TRDJ3; D not resolved. The germline V gene encodes CDR1 GEAIGNYY and CDR2 EKD. Trimming stripped 0 bases from V and 0 bases from J, with 11 bases between. This CDR3 is built from 18 residues. CDR3 protein: CACDTASRSSWDTRQMFF. CDR3 bases: TGTGCCTGTGACACCGCGTCTCGGAGCTCCTGGGACACCCGACAGATGTTTTTC.

As concerns this clone: With a much larger clone just one base away, this may be a read error. This same CDR3 is encoded by further DNA sequences in the sample. The chain has TRDV2 and TRDJ3, with a possible D match to TRDD3 (6 bases). V was clipped by 0 bases and J by 2 bases, with 22 bases between them. The germline V gene encodes CDR1 GEAIGNYY and CDR2 EKD. CDR3 size: 21 residues. CDR3 region: CACDTVQEYWGLTWDTRQMFF. The CDR3 DNA reads TGTGCCTGTGACACCGTCCAAGAATATTGGGGGCTTACCTGGGACACCCGACAGATGTTTTTC.

Notes on this clone: The protein TCRdb lists differs from the translation of the DNA at residue 8; the protein given here is translated from the DNA itself. This sequence joins TRDV2 and TRDJ3; 8 bases fit TRDD3. Germline trimming cut 1 base from V and 1 base from J; bases unmatched to any gene: 5. CDR1 is GEAIGNYY and CDR2 is EKD in the germline V gene. CDR3 length: 18 amino acids. CDR3 in amino acids: CACDTGGSQSWDTRQMFF. The CDR3 DNA follows: TGTGCCTGTGACACTGGGGGATCCCAGTCCTGGGACACCCGACAGATGTTTTTC.

There are a few counts of this clone. A much larger clone differs by one base, so this may be a read error. The chain combines TRDV2 with TRDJ3; 7 bases are a match to TRDD3. The CDR3 has 18 amino acids. Germline CDR1 is GEAIGNYY and CDR2 is EKD. The CDR3 DNA follows: TGTGCCTGTGACACCGTGGGGGAAAGCTCCCGGGACACCCGACAGATGTTTTTC. It translates to CACDTVGESSRDTRQMFF.

This clone was observed a few times. This likely reflects a read error, since a far larger clone is one base away. This same CDR3 is encoded by further DNA sequences in the sample. The gene calls are TRDV2 and TRDJ2; 12 bases are shared with TRDD3. Per the germline V gene, CDR1 is GEAIGNYY and CDR2 is EKD. The CDR3 runs 16 residues. The DNA for the CDR3 is TGTGCCTGTGACATACTGGGGGATACTTTGACGGCACAACTCTTCTTT. Amino acids: CACDILGDTLTAQLFF.

By proportion, this clone is medium-sized (0.01 to 0.1%). No DNA is shown, since the ends of the CDR3 on it are uncertain; the CDR3 is the one TCRdb lists. Other DNA sequences in the sample encode the same CDR3. The gene calls are TRAV29/DV5 and TRDJ3; TRDD3 was called by the table and not checked on the DNA. The CDR3 is 23 residues long, counting both termini. CDR1 is NSMFDY and CDR2 is ISSIKDK in the germline V gene. The CDR3 reads CSVLLCSKRAGGSSSWDTRQMFF.

As to this clone: A read error may explain this, as a much larger clone is one base away. Other DNA sequences in the sample encode the same CDR3. The chain combines TRDV2 with TRDJ3; 7 positions agree with TRDD3. The J segment lost 1 base and the V segment lost 3 bases, leaving 8 bases of the junction unmatched. The CDR3 runs to 18 residues. The germline gives CDR1 GEAIGNYY, CDR2 EKD. The CDR3 coding sequence is TGTGCCTGTGACGTCCTGGGGGCCCGATCCTGGGACACCCGACAGATGTTTTTC. This encodes CACDVLGARSWDTRQMFF.

This clone has only a few counts. This DNA's translation and the protein TCRdb lists, from a much larger clone, do not match at residue 15, likely due to a read error; the protein shown is translated from the DNA. The DNA of the CDR3 is TGTGCCTGTGACACCTGGGGACTCAGCTCCTGGGACACCCGACGGATGTTTTTC. It specifies CACDTWGLSSWDTRRMFF. The gene calls are TRDV2 and TRDJ3; a weak D match, TRDD3 (5 bases). Germline V gene lookup returns CDR1 GEAIGNYY and CDR2 EKD. This CDR3 spans 18 amino acids.

This clone was counted many times. This likely reflects a read error, since a far larger clone is one base away. This same CDR3 is encoded by further DNA sequences in the sample. The chain joins TRDV2 to TRDJ3, with TRDD3 matching 10 bases. CDR1 is GEAIGNYY, CDR2 EKD, per germline. The CDR3 sequence is 18 residues long. Trimming cost V 0 bases and J 2 bases; bases outside gene matches: 3. The CDR3 sequence: CACDTVLGDTWDTRQMFF. CDR3 DNA sequence: TGTGCCTGTGACACCGTGCTGGGGGATACCTGGGACACCCGACAGATGTTTTTC.

This clone was seen only a few times. This probably arose from a read error, given a far larger clone one base away. The chain employs TRDV2 and TRDJ3; 12 bases fit TRDD3. Looked up from germline, CDR1 is GEAIGNYY and CDR2 is EKD. The CDR3 length is 18 residues. The CDR3, as DNA: TGTGCCTGTGACACCGTACTGGGGGATACCTGGGACACCCGACAGACGTTTTTC. Amino acid sequence: CACDTVLGDTWDTRQTFF.

This clone appeared a few times. TCRdb's entry gives the protein of a much larger clone, which mismatches this DNA's translation at residue 5, likely from a read error; the protein reported here is translated from the DNA. J is TRDJ2 and V is TRDV2, with D possibly matching TRDD3 (6 bases). The CDR3 sequence is 14 residues long. Germline V gives CDR1 GEAIGNYY, CDR2 EKD. V lost 3 bases and J 8 bases, leaving 15 bases between the germline ends. This CDR3 is CACDARGDLAQLFF. CDR3 nucleotide sequence: TGTGCCTGTGACGCAAGGGGGGACCTGGCACAACTCTTCTTT.

About this clone: A much larger clone sits a single nucleotide away, making a read error possible. The chain has TRDV2 and TRDJ3; 7 bases align to TRDD3. The CDR3 length is 17 residues. V was clipped by 0 bases and J by 2 bases; unmatched bases: 3. Germline V gene sequence: CDR1 GEAIGNYY, CDR2 EKD. The CDR3 spells CACDTAGDTWDTRQMFF. In DNA, the CDR3 is TGTGCCTGTGACACCGCTGGGGATACCTGGGACACCCGACAGATGTTTTTC.

A note on this clone: One junction end disagrees with the germline gene, perhaps due to a read error. The chain carries TRDV2 and TRDJ3, with 8 bases matching TRDD3. This CDR3 has 17 residues. Germline V CDR1 and CDR2: GEAIGNYY, EKD. The CDR3 DNA reads TGTGCCTGTGACACTGGGGGATCCTCCTTGGACACCCGACAGATGTTTTTC. Protein: CACDTGGSSLDTRQMFF.

In regard to this clone: A read error may explain this, as a much larger clone is one base away. The chain recombines TRDV2 with TRDJ3; 9 positions agree with TRDD3. J gave up 0 bases and V 3 bases, and 11 bases lay outside the gene matches. Germline-derived CDR1 and CDR2 are GEAIGNYY and EKD. The CDR3 runs 20 residues. The CDR3: CACDAVLGDLSSWDTRQMFF. CDR3 coding DNA: TGTGCCTGTGACGCCGTACTGGGGGACCTTAGCTCCTGGGACACCCGACAGATGTTTTTC.

By its share, this clone is medium-sized. A far larger clone is a single base away, which makes a read error likely. Other DNA sequences in the same sample also yield this CDR3. The chain uses TRDV2 and TRDJ3; 8 positions match TRDD3. The CDR3 runs 18 residues. CDR1 and CDR2 from the germline V gene are GEAIGNYY and EKD. J gave up 0 bases and V 0 bases, and 3 bases lay outside the gene matches. The CDR3 loop is CACDTAGGYSWDTRQMFF. The CDR3 DNA sequence: TGTGCCTGTGACACCGCCGGGGGATACTCCTGGGACACCCGACAGATGTTTTTC.

Turning to this clone: TCRdb's protein for this DNA is that of a much larger clone and differs from the translation at residue 6, likely a read error; the protein shown is the DNA translation. The chain couples TRDV2 to TRDJ3; TRDD3 is a possible D gene (6 bases). Germline values: CDR1 GEAIGNYY, CDR2 EKD. V shed 0 bases and J shed 0 bases, with 14 bases lying between them. The CDR3 is 19 residues long. The CDR3 sequence: CACDTCGIGRSWDTRQMFF. For the CDR3, the DNA is TGTGCCTGTGACACCTGTGGGATAGGACGCTCCTGGGACACCCGACAGATGTTTTTC.

This clone is deemed medium-sized (0.01 to 0.1%). The same CDR3 is also encoded by other DNA sequences in this sample. The chain recombines TRDV1 with TRDJ1; maybe TRDD3 (5 bases). Looked up from germline, CDR1 is TSWWSYY and CDR2 is QGS. The CDR3 is 17 amino acids. V gave up 2 bases and J gave up 6 bases, with 22 bases separating them. In DNA form, the CDR3 reads TGTGCTCTTGGGGAAGGCTACTACGGGGAGGGTCACTATAAACTCATCTTT. It specifies CALGEGYYGEGHYKLIF.

As to this clone: This likely came from a read error, as a far larger clone is one base away. Distinct nucleotide sequences in the sample also encode this CDR3. The chain is built from TRDV2 and TRDJ3; TRDD3 matches 7 bases. Germline V CDR1 and CDR2: GEAIGNYY, EKD. CDR3 length equals 18 residues. CDR3 bases: TGTGCCTGCGACACCTTACTGGGGAGCTCCTGGGACACCCGACAGATGTTTTTC. It yields the protein CACDTLLGSSWDTRQMFF.

This clone rates as large. The sample carries other DNA sequences with the same CDR3. This chain joins TRDV2 and TRDJ2; 8 bases align to TRDD3. Germline assignment: CDR1 GEAIGNYY and CDR2 EKD. The CDR3 consists of 15 residues. Unmatched junction bases numbered 3, after V lost 0 bases and J lost 4 bases. The CDR3 sequence is CACDTMGDETAQLFF. The CDR3 nucleotides are TGTGCCTGTGACACCATGGGGGATGAGACAGCACAACTCTTCTTT.

Note on this clone: Translating this DNA gives a protein that differs at residue 11 from the TCRdb one, which belongs to a much larger clone; a read error is likely, and the protein shown is this translation. This chain links TRDV2 with TRDJ3, with 7 nucleotides matching TRDD3. The CDR3 length is 16 residues. Germline CDR1 GEAIGNYY, CDR2 EKD. The CDR3 region has the DNA TGTGCCTGTGACGACTGGGGCTCCTGGGACGCCCGACAGATGTTTTTC. Amino acid sequence: CACDDWGSWDARQMFF.

With respect to this clone: This DNA translates differently at residue 12 from the TCRdb protein, which is that of a much larger clone; a read error is likely, and the protein shown is the DNA's own translation. The CDR3 nucleotides read TGTGCCTGTGACAAAGTACTGGGGGCCATCTCCCGGGACACCCGACAGATGTTTTTC. Protein: CACDKVLGAISRDTRQMFF. J is TRDJ3 and V is TRDV2, with 8 bases aligning to TRDD3. CDR1 is GEAIGNYY and CDR2 is EKD in the germline V gene. The CDR3 is 19 amino acids.

By share of the sample, this clone is medium-sized (0.01 to 0.1%). The sample holds other DNA sequences that translate to the same CDR3. This chain joins TRDV2 and TRDJ3, with TRDD3 matching over 8 bases. The germline gives CDR1 GEAIGNYY, CDR2 EKD. The CDR3 contains 20 residues. The V segment lost 2 bases and the J segment 2 bases; nucleotides outside the gene matches: 13. The CDR3 coding sequence is TGTGCCTGTGACAAATTACTGGGGGCTACCTCTACCTGGGACACCCGACAGATGTTTTTC. This translates into CACDKLLGATSTWDTRQMFF.

This clone appeared a few times. The protein held in TCRdb is that of a much larger clone and does not match this DNA's translation at residue 11, likely because of a read error; the protein shown is translated from the DNA. CDR3 bases: TGTGCCTGTGACAAACTAGGGGATACTTTGGCAGCACAACTCTTCTTT. Translation: CACDKLGDTLAAQLFF. The chain carries TRDV2 and TRDJ2, with 8 bases that match TRDD3. This CDR3 has 16 residues. CDR1 GEAIGNYY and CDR2 EKD come from the germline V gene.